This TCR beta chain is from a study of blood T cell repertoires in COVID-19. Background on the study: T cells, B-cell-depleted T cells, or PBMCs supplied cDNA or gDNA.

Germline CDR1 and CDR2: MNHEY and SVGAGI. CDR3 length equals 15 residues. V was pared by 6 bases and J by 8 bases, with 13 bases of the junction left unmatched. Original data processing: Estimation of nucleated cell counts relied on the amplification of reference gene primers. Produced via immunoSEQ multiplex PCR; TCRdb's table is partial and in-frame only. V and J calls and clone size are copied from that table; D and trimming were computed from the DNA. Of under 200,000 clones listed, more than 70% were seen once; the top ten hold roughly 13%. The origin of this receptor is a man younger than 35 with active or convalescent COVID-19. Sequences were obtained from peripheral blood. The chain has TRBV6-5 and TRBJ2-1; 7 nucleotides agree with TRBD2. This CDR3 reads CASRPLGEGLDEQFF. For the CDR3, the DNA is TGTGCCAGCAGACCTCTGGGGGAGGGCCTCGATGAGCAGTTCTTC.